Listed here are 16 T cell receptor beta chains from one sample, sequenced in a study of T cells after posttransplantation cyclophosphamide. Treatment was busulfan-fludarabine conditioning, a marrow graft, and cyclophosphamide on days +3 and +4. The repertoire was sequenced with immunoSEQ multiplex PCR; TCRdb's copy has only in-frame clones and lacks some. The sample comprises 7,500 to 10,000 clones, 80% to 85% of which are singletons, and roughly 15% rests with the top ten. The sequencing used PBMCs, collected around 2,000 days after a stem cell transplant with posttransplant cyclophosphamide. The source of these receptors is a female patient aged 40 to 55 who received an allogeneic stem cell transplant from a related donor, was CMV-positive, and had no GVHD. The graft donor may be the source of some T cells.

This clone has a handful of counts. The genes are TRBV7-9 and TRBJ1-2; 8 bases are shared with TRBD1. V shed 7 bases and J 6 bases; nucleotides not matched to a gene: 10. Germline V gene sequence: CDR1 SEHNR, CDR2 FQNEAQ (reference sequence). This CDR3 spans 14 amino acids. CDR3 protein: CASNQGAGLNGYTF. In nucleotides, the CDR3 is TGTGCCAGCAACCAGGGGGCGGGGTTGAATGGCTACACCTTC.

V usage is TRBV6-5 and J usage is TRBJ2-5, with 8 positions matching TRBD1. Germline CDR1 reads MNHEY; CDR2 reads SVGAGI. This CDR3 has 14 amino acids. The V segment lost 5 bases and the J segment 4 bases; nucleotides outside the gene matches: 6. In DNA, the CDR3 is TGTGCCAGCAGTCTTTACAGGGGGATAGAGACCCAGTACTTC. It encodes CASSLYRGIETQYF.

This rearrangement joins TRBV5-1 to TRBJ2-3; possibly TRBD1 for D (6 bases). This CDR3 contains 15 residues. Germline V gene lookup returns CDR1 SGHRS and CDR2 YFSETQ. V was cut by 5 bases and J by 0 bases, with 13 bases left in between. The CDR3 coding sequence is TGCGCCAGCAGGAATCAACAGGGCAGCACAGATACGCAGTATTTT. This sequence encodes CASRNQQGSTDTQYF.

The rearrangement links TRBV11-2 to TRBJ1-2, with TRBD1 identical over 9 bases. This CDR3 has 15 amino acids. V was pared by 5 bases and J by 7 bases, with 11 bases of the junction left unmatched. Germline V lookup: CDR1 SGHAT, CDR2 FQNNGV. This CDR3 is CASSIISGTGFGYTF. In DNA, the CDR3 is TGTGCCAGCAGCATCATTTCGGGGACAGGGTTTGGCTACACCTTC.

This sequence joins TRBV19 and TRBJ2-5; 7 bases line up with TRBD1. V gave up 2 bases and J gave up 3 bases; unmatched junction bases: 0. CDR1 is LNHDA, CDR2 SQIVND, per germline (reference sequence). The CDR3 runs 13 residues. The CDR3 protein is CASSITGEETQYF. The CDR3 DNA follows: TGTGCCAGTAGTATAACAGGGGAAGAGACCCAGTACTTC.

DNA of the CDR3: TGTGCCAGCAGCTTAGTAGCGGGGGGGCGGAATGAGCAGTTCTTC. Its protein is CASSLVAGGRNEQFF. The gene calls are TRBV7-2 and TRBJ2-1; 11 bases are a match to TRBD2. CDR1 SGHTA and CDR2 FQGNSA come from the germline V gene. The CDR3 has 15 amino acids. V gave up 1 base and J gave up 7 bases; unmatched junction bases: 3.

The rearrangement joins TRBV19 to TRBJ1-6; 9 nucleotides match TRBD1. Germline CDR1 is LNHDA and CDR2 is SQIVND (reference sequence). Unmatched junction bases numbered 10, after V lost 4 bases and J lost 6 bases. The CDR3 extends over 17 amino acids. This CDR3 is CASSTATGGMSNSPLHF. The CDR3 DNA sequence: TGTGCCAGTAGTACCGCCACAGGGGGCATGAGTAATTCACCCCTCCACTTT.

The CDR3 spells CASSRSRDGSSGANVLTF. The CDR3 bases are TGTGCCAGCAGCCGGTCCCGGGACGGGAGCTCTGGGGCCAACGTCCTGACTTTC. V is TRBV7-9 and J is TRBJ2-6; tentative D call: TRBD2 (6 bases). The CDR3 length is 18 residues. V shed 5 bases and J shed 0 bases, with 17 bases lying between them. Germline CDR1 SEHNR, CDR2 FQNEAQ (reference sequence).

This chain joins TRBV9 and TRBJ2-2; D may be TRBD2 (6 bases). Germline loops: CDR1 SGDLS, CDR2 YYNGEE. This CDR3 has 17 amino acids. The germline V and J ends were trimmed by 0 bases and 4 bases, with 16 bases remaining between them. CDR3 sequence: CASSVDKAGRSTGELFF. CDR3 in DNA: TGTGCCAGCAGCGTAGACAAGGCGGGGAGAAGCACCGGGGAGCTGTTTTTT.

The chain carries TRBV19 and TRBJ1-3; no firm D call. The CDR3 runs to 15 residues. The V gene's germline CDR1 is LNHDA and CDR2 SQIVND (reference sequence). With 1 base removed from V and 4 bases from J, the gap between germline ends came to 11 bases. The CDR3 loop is CASSIGSMGGNTIYF. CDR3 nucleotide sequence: TGTGCCAGTAGTATAGGGTCAATGGGCGGAAACACCATATATTTT. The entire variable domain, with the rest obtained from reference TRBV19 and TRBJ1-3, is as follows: DGGITQSPKYLFRKEGQNVTLSCEQNLNHDAMYWYRQDPGQGLRLIYYSQIVNDFQKGDIAEGYSVSREKKESFPLTVTSAQKNPTAFYLCASSIGSMGGNTIYFGEGSWLTVV.

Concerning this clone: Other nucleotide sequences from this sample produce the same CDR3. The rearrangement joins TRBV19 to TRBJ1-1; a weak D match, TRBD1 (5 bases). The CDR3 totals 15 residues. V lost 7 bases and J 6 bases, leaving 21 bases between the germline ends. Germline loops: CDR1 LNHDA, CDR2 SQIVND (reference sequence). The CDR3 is CASNSIGVGRSEAFF. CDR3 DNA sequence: TGTGCCAGTAATTCGATAGGGGTCGGCCGGTCTGAAGCTTTCTTT.

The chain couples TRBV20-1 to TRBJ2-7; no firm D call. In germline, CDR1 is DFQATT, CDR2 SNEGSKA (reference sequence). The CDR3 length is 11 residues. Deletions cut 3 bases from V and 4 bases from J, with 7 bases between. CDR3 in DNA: TGCAGTGCTAGTGCGGATTACGAGCAGTACTTC. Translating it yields CSASADYEQYF.

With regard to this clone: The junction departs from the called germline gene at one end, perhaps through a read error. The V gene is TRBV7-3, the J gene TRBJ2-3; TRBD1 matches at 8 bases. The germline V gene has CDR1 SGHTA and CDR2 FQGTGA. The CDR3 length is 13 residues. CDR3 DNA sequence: TGTGCCACCAGCTTAAACAGGGGGAATACGCAGTATTTT. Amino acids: CATSLNRGNTQYF. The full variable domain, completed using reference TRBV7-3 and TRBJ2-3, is GAGVSQTPSNKVTEKGKYVELRCDPISGHTALYWYRQSLGQGPEFLIYFQGTGAADDSGLPNDRFFAVRPEGSVSTLKIQRTERGDSAVYLCATSLNRGNTQYFGPGTRLTVL.

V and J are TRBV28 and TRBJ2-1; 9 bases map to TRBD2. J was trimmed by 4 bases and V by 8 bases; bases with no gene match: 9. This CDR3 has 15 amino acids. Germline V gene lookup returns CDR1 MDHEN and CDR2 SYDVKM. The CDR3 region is CASCPGLANYNEQFF. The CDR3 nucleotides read TGTGCCAGCTGCCCGGGACTAGCTAATTACAATGAGCAGTTCTTC.

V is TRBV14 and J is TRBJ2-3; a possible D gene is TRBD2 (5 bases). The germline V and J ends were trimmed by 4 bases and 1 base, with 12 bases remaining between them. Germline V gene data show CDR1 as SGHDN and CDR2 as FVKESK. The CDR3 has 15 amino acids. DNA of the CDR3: TGTGCCAGCAGCCTCGGAGAGAGGGGCACAGATACGCAGTATTTT. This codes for CASSLGERGTDTQYF. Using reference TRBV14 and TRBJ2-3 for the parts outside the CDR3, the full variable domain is EAGVTQFPSHSVIEKGQTVTLRCDPISGHDNLYWYRRVMGKEIKFLLHFVKESKQDESGMPNNRFLAERTGGTYSTLKVQPAELEDSGVYFCASSLGERGTDTQYFGPGTRLTVL.

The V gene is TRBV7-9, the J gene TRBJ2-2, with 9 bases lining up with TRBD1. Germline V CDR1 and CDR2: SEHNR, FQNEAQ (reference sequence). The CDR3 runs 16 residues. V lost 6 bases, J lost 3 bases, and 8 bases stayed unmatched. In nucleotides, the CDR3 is TGTGCCAGCAGTATAGGGGACAGGGTTTACACCGGGGAGCTGTTTTTT. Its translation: CASSIGDRVYTGELFF.